This TCR beta chain was sequenced during a study of spatial heterogeneity in lung cancer. MiXCR, run by TCRdb on the 5' RACE reads, gives a single entry per CDR3 protein. This sample has roughly 28,000 distinct CDR3 sequences, with around 8% found just once. Noted time point: sample taken at primary tumor resection. Material for sequencing was whole RNA from tumor, nontumor lung or frozen PBMC, left unsorted. The starting material was PBMCs, obtained at surgery. The receptor was derived from a female donor with early-stage non-small cell lung cancer.

CDR3 bases: TGTGCCAGCGGACCGGCCGTCTACAATGAGCAGTTCTTC. Encoded protein: CASGPAVYNEQFF. The genes are TRBV12-3 or TRBV12-4 and TRBJ2-1, with D hard to call. The CDR3 length is 13 residues. Trimming stripped 8 bases from V and 3 bases from J, with 11 bases between.